These T cell receptor beta chains were read from a single sample in a study of OX40 agonist ivuxolimab in advanced cancers. Only in-frame clones appear in the TCRdb table, and some are missing; sequencing was by immunoSEQ multiplex PCR. The sample lists about 84,000 clones, roughly 84% occurring once. The source was CD4+ or CD8+ T cells sorted from blood, collected in a trial of the OX40 agonist ivuxolimab. These TCRs come from an adult with an advanced solid tumor such as melanoma, head and neck, liver or kidney cancer. CDR3s include the opening cysteine and the closing phenylalanine or tryptophan. A D gene is named only where the DNA matches it firmly. The size field is filled for only some rows; it gives once, few, many or a size class.

J: TRBJ2-1
V: TRBV5-1
size: NA
D: TRBD2
DNA: TGCGCCAGCAGCTTGGGAGCGGGGCGGAACAATGAGCAGTTCTTC
CDR3: CASSLGAGRNNEQFF

J: TRBJ2-2
V: TRBV18
size: NA
D: TRBD1
DNA: TGTGCCAGCTCACCACCAGGGGGCCGAAACACCGGGGAGCTGTTTTTT
CDR3: CASSPPGGRNTGELFF

J: TRBJ2-7
V: TRBV7-2
size: NA
D: NA
DNA: TGTGCCAGCAGCCCCGGATGGAACAGGGCGTACTTC
CDR3: CASSPGWNRAYF

J: TRBJ2-2
V: TRBV4-3
size: NA
D: NA
DNA: TGCGCCAGCAGCCAAGTCCAGGGGAACACCGGGGAGCTGTTTTTT
CDR3: CASSQVQGNTGELFF

J: TRBJ2-7
V: TRBV6-5
size: NA
D: NA
DNA: TGTGCCAGCAGTTACTCCCCAGGTGACGGCGAGCAGTACTTC
CDR3: CASSYSPGDGEQYF

J: TRBJ2-7
V: TRBV6-1
size: NA
D: NA
DNA: TGTGCCAGCAGTCCTGACAGGGTCGGGAGAGGCGAGCAGTACTTC
CDR3: CASSPDRVGRGEQYF

J: TRBJ1-4
V: TRBV28
size: NA
D: NA
DNA: TGTGCCAGCAGTTTATCAGGGGCAGAAGCTAATGAAAAACTGTTTTTT
CDR3: CASSLSGAEANEKLFF

J: TRBJ1-5
V: TRBV7-3
size: NA
D: TRBD1
DNA: TGTGCCAGCAGCTTAGGGGACAGGGTTTACCAGCCCCAGCATTTT
CDR3: CASSLGDRVYQPQHF

J: TRBJ1-6
V: TRBV6-1
size: NA
D: TRBD1
DNA: TGTGCCAGCAGTGTACACACTGACAGGGGAGAAGGTTCACCCCTCCACTTT
CDR3: CASSVHTDRGEGSPLHF

J: TRBJ2-4
V: TRBV28
size: once
D: NA
DNA: TGTGCCAGCAGAACACCGGGGGACATTCAGTACTTC
CDR3: CASRTPGDIQYF

J: TRBJ2-2
V: TRBV5-1
size: NA
D: NA
DNA: TGCGCCAGCAGCTTGACACTCCAGGGAAAGGACGGGGAGCTGTTTTTT
CDR3: CASSLTLQGKDGELFF

J: TRBJ2-2
V: TRBV4-3
size: NA
D: TRBD1
DNA: TGCGCCAGCAGCCAAGATGTCCCAGGGGGAACCGGAGAGCTGTTTTTT
CDR3: CASSQDVPGGTGELFF

J: TRBJ1-1
V: TRBV10-1
size: NA
D: NA
DNA: TGCGCCAGCAAAAGAGGGCAGGGAGACACTGAAGCTTTCTTT
CDR3: CASKRGQGDTEAFF

J: TRBJ1-6
V: TRBV4-2
size: NA
D: NA
DNA: TGTGCCAGCAGCCAACAAGGGAGGGGGGATAATTCACCCCTCCACTTT
CDR3: CASSQQGRGDNSPLHF

J: TRBJ2-7
V: TRBV11-2
size: NA
D: NA
DNA: TGTGCCAGCAGCTTCCCAGGGACCTACGAGCAGTACTTC
CDR3: CASSFPGTYEQYF

J: TRBJ1-2
V: TRBV5-1
size: NA
D: TRBD1
DNA: TGCGCCAGCAGCCAAACAGGGGACTATGGCTACACCTTC
CDR3: CASSQTGDYGYTF

J: TRBJ2-3
V: TRBV19
size: NA
D: TRBD1
DNA: TGTGCCAGTAGGACAGGGGGCTTGGGCACAGATACGCAGTATTTT
CDR3: CASRTGGLGTDTQYF

J: TRBJ2-5
V: TRBV6-1
size: NA
D: NA
DNA: TGTGCCAGCAGTGAAGGAAGGGGAAAGAGGGAGAGGGAGACCCAGTACTTC
CDR3: CASSEGRGKRERETQYF

J: TRBJ1-4
V: TRBV28
size: few
D: NA
DNA: TGTGCCAGCAGCGCCCCGGACAGAACTAATGAAAAACTGTTTTTT
CDR3: CASSAPDRTNEKLFF